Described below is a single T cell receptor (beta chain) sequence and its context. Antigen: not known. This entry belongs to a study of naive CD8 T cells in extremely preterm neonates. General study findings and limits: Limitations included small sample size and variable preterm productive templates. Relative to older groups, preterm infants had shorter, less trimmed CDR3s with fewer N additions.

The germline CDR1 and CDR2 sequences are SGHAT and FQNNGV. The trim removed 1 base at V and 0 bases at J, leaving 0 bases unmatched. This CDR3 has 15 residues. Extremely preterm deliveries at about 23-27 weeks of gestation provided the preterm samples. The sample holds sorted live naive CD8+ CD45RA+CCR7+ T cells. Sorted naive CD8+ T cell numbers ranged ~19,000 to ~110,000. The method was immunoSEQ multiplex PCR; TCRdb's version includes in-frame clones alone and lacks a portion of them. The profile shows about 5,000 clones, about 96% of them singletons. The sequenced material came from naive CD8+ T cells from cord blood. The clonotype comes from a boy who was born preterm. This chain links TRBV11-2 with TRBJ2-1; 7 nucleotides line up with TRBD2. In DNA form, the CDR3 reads TGTGCCAGCAGCTTAGCGGGAGGCTCCTACAATGAGCAGTTCTTC. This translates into CASSLAGGSYNEQFF.